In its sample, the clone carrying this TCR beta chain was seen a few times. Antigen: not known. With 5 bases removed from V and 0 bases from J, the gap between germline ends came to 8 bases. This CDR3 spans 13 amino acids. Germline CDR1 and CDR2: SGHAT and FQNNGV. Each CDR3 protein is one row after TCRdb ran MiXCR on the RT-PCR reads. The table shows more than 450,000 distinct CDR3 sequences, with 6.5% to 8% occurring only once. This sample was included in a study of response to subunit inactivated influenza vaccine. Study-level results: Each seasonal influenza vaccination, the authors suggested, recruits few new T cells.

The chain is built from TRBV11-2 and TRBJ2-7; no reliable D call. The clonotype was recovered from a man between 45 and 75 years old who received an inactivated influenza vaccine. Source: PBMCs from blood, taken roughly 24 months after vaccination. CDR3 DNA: TGTGCCAGCAGCCAGTCTCGCTCCTACGAGCAGTACTTC. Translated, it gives CASSQSRSYEQYF.